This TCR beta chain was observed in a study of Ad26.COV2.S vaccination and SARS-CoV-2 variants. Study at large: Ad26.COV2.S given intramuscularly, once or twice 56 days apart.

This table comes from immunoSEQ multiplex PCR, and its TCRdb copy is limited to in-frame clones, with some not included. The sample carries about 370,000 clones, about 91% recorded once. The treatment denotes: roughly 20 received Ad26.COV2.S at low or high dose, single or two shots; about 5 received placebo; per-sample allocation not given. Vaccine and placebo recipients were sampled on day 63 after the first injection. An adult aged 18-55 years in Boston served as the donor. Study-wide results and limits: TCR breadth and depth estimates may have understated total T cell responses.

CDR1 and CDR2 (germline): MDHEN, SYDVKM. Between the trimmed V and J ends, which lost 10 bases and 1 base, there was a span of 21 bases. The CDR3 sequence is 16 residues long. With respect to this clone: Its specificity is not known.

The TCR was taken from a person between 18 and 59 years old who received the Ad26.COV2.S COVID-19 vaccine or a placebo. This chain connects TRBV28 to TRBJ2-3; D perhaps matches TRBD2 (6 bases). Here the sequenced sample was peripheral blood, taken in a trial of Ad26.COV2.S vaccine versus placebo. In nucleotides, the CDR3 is TGTGCCACCGCTGCCCGGGTGGGACTGCGCACAGATACGCAGTATTTT. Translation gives CATAARVGLRTDTQYF. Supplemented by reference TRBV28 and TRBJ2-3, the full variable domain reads DVKVTQSSRYLVKRTGEKVFLECVQDMDHENMFWYRQDPGLGLRLIYFSYDVKMKEKGDIPEGYSVSREKKERFSLILESASTNQTSMYLCATAARVGLRTDTQYFGPGTRLTVL.